A single sample is the source of the 28 T cell receptor beta chains below, sequenced in a study of blood T cell repertoires in COVID-19. The data were produced by immunoSEQ multiplex PCR, yet TCRdb's version contains in-frame clones alone and is incomplete. The sample includes approximately 100,000 clones, about 89% seen only once; the top ten take roughly 0.99%. Sequencing was carried out using peripheral blood. Every receptor here comes from a man aged 55-75 years with acute or convalescent COVID-19.

The CDR3 DNA reads as TGTGCCAGCAGCCCACAGGGGCTTGGGAACACTGAAGCTTTCTTT. Protein product: CASSPQGLGNTEAFF. The chain combines TRBV5-4 with TRBJ1-1; 7 bases are a match to TRBD1. The CDR3 has 15 residues. V lost 4 bases to trimming and J lost 1 base; unmatched junction nucleotides: 7. CDR1 SGHNT and CDR2 YYREEE come from the germline V gene (reference sequence).

The CDR3 sequence is CARKRDSHQETQYF. In nucleotides, the CDR3 is TGTGCCCGAAAACGGGACAGCCACCAAGAGACCCAGTACTTC. The chain employs TRBV19 and TRBJ2-5, with 7 bases that match TRBD1. Germline loops: CDR1 LNHDA, CDR2 SQIVND (reference sequence). The CDR3 consists of 14 residues. V was clipped by 11 bases and J by 0 bases; unmatched bases: 9.

The chain employs TRBV9 and TRBJ2-1, with 10 bases that match TRBD2. Per germline, CDR1 SGDLS and CDR2 YYNGEE. The V gene end was trimmed by 1 base and the J gene end by 4 bases; junction bases not matched to a gene: 2. The CDR3 runs 15 residues. The CDR3 nucleotides read TGTGCCAGCAGCGTACAACTAGCGGGATACAATGAGCAGTTCTTC. Amino acids: CASSVQLAGYNEQFF.

This clone showed up just a few times. The chain has TRBV2 and TRBJ1-6; possible D gene TRBD1, 5 bases. Germline V gene lookup returns CDR1 SNHLY and CDR2 FYNNEI. The CDR3 has 14 amino acids. Trimming took 7 bases from V and 7 from J, leaving 14 bases between them. For the CDR3, the DNA is TGTGCCAGCAACGGAGACAGTTCGAATTCACCCCTCCACTTT. Protein sequence: CASNGDSSNSPLHF.

The chain has TRBV5-1 and TRBJ2-1; 14 positions match TRBD2. Unmatched junction bases numbered 17, after V lost 5 bases and J lost 7 bases. From germline, CDR1 is SGHRS and CDR2 YFSETQ. CDR3 size: 19 residues. As DNA, the CDR3 is TGCGCCAGCAGATCGGGACTAGCGGGAGAGGGAGCGGTCGTTAATGAGCAGTTCTTC. Its protein is CASRSGLAGEGAVVNEQFF.

The V and J genes are TRBV19 and TRBJ1-4, with 11 positions matching TRBD1. The germline V gene has CDR1 LNHDA and CDR2 SQIVND (reference sequence). Germline trimming cut 3 bases from V and 3 bases from J; bases unmatched to any gene: 6. The CDR3 covers 17 residues. The CDR3 DNA is TGTGCCAGTAGTATGAGGACAGGGGGCGCTTCTAATGAAAAACTGTTTTTT. Translation gives CASSMRTGGASNEKLFF.

The rearrangement links TRBV3-1 (or the pseudogene TRBV3-2) to TRBJ1-5; 8 bases fit TRBD1. The CDR3 sequence is 14 residues long. Trimming removed 4 bases from V and 4 bases from J; junction bases left unmatched: 3. The germline gives CDR1 LGHDT, CDR2 YNNKEL (reference sequence). CDR3 in DNA: TGTGCCAGCAGCCCGACAGGGGTGAATCAGCCCCAGCATTTT. The encoded protein is CASSPTGVNQPQHF.

The genes are TRBV30 and TRBJ2-1; D remains unclear. Trimming cost V 7 bases and J 4 bases, with 26 bases left between them. CDR1 GTSNPN and CDR2 SVGIG come from the germline V gene (reference sequence). The CDR3 sequence is 17 residues long. The CDR3 region is CAFYGAAELPDYNEQFF. The CDR3 bases are TGTGCCTTTTACGGCGCCGCGGAACTCCCGGATTACAATGAGCAGTTCTTC.

The chain joins TRBV30 to TRBJ2-7; no clear D gene. The CDR3 has 13 residues. Deletions cut 3 bases from V and 3 bases from J, with 12 bases between. CDR1 and CDR2 (germline): GTSNPN, SVGIG (reference sequence). The CDR3 nucleotides are TGTGCCTGGAGAAAAACTGCCGTCTACGAGCAGTACTTC. It yields the protein CAWRKTAVYEQYF.

The chain is built from TRBV28 and TRBJ2-1; 11 bases agree with TRBD2. Germline V gene sequence: CDR1 MDHEN, CDR2 SYDVKM. This CDR3 comprises 15 residues. V was clipped by 9 bases and J by 6 bases; unmatched bases: 10. The CDR3 loop is CASSDLAGGVNEQFF. The CDR3 DNA reads as TGTGCCAGTTCCGACCTAGCGGGAGGCGTCAATGAGCAGTTCTTC.

V and J are TRBV6-5 and TRBJ2-5; D remains unclear. The CDR3 spans 14 residues. V dropped 4 bases and J dropped 0 bases, with 9 bases sitting between them. Germline V gene data show CDR1 as MNHEY and CDR2 as SVGAGI. The DNA of the CDR3 is TGTGCCAGCAGTTTTAGCAGTTACCAAGAGACCCAGTACTTC. Its translation is CASSFSSYQETQYF.

V and J are TRBV12-3 or TRBV12-4 and TRBJ1-5; D is uncertain. This CDR3 is 12 amino acids long. V was clipped by 6 bases and J by 1 base, with 4 bases between them. CDR3 sequence (DNA): TGTGCCAGCAGATCGAGCAATCAGCCCCAGCATTTT. Encoded protein: CASRSSNQPQHF.

The chain is built from TRBV28 and TRBJ2-7; D is perhaps TRBD1 (6 bases). The germline V gene has CDR1 MDHEN and CDR2 SYDVKM. Trimming removed 7 bases at V and 0 bases at J, with 16 bases between. The CDR3 has 15 amino acids. This CDR3 is CASILSGAFSYEQYF. In nucleotides, the CDR3 is TGTGCCAGCATCTTATCAGGGGCCTTCTCCTACGAGCAGTACTTC. The entire variable domain, with the rest obtained from reference TRBV28 and TRBJ2-7, is as follows: DVKVTQSSRYLVKRTGEKVFLECVQDMDHENMFWYRQDPGLGLRLIYFSYDVKMKEKGDIPEGYSVSREKKERFSLILESASTNQTSMYLCASILSGAFSYEQYFGPGTRLTVT.

The chain has TRBV24-1 and TRBJ2-1; D remains ambiguous. This CDR3 has 14 residues. V lost 4 bases, J lost 2 bases, and 8 bases lay in between. CDR1 and CDR2 (germline): KGHDR, SFDVKD. Here the CDR3 DNA reads TGTGCCACCAGTGAGCCCGACACCTACAATGAGCAGTTCTTC. Encoded protein: CATSEPDTYNEQFF.

The chain couples TRBV7-9 to TRBJ2-3, with 13 bases fitting TRBD2. Per the germline V gene, CDR1 is SEHNR and CDR2 is FQNEAQ (reference sequence). V was pared by 1 base and J by 0 bases, with 1 base of the junction left unmatched. There are 17 residues in the CDR3. The CDR3 sequence: CASSLVTSGRSTDTQYF. CDR3 bases: TGTGCCAGCAGCTTAGTGACTAGCGGGAGGAGCACAGATACGCAGTATTTT.

The CDR3 coding sequence is TGCGCCAGCAGCCGAACAGGGGAAGGCCCTGAAGCTTTCTTT. Encoded protein: CASSRTGEGPEAFF. The chain has TRBV23-1 and TRBJ1-1, with 7 bases lining up with TRBD1. TRBV23-1 is noted as an ORF with a role that remains uncertain. The CDR3 sequence is 14 residues long. V lost 6 bases, J lost 6 bases, and 10 bases stayed unmatched.

The chain uses TRBV13 and TRBJ1-1, with 9 bases lining up with TRBD1. Germline values: CDR1 PRHDT, CDR2 FYEKMQ (reference sequence). This CDR3 has 16 residues. V shed 2 bases, J shed 1 base, and the junction held 5 bases outside the gene matches. CDR3 residues: CASSLSLGQGNTEAFF. CDR3 DNA: TGTGCCAGCAGCTTATCTCTGGGACAGGGGAACACTGAAGCTTTCTTT.

V gene TRBV18 combines with J gene TRBJ2-7, with TRBD1 matching over 9 bases. The germline CDR1 and CDR2 sequences are KGHSH and LQKENI. The CDR3 spans 16 residues. Germline trimming cut 2 bases from V and 4 bases from J; bases unmatched to any gene: 9. Written as DNA, the CDR3 is TGTGCCAGCTCACCAACCCGGGACAGGGCTGTTTACGAGCAGTACGTC. Its protein product is CASSPTRDRAVYEQYV.

V is TRBV2 and J is TRBJ2-3, with 8 bases aligning to TRBD1. The CDR3 totals 13 residues. Per the germline V gene, CDR1 is SNHLY and CDR2 is FYNNEI. Unmatched junction bases numbered 2, after V lost 6 bases and J lost 3 bases. CDR3 residues: CASRDRVTDTQYF. The CDR3 DNA is TGTGCCAGCAGGGACAGGGTGACAGATACGCAGTATTTT.

V is TRBV28 and J is TRBJ2-5; perhaps TRBD1 as D (6 bases). CDR3 size: 15 residues. CDR1 MDHEN and CDR2 SYDVKM come from the germline V gene. V lost 5 bases, J lost 3 bases, and 16 bases lay in between. The DNA of the CDR3 is TGTGCCAGCAGTAGATACGACGGACAGAAAGAGACCCAGTACTTC. Protein: CASSRYDGQKETQYF.

The J gene is TRBJ1-1, the V gene TRBV5-4; D unclear. The germline V gene has CDR1 SGHNT and CDR2 YYREEE (reference sequence). The CDR3 sequence is 14 residues long. V shed 4 bases and J shed 1 base, with 11 bases lying between them. CDR3 protein: CASSTTDKNTEAFF. The CDR3 DNA reads as TGTGCCAGCAGCACCACAGACAAGAACACTGAAGCTTTCTTT.

The rearrangement joins TRBV28 to TRBJ2-7; 9 nucleotides align to TRBD2. The V gene end was trimmed by 8 bases and the J gene end by 3 bases; junction bases not matched to a gene: 11. CDR1 MDHEN and CDR2 SYDVKM come from the germline V gene. The CDR3 is 15 amino acids. The CDR3 loop reads CASGYPGLAFYEQYF. Written as DNA, the CDR3 is TGTGCCAGCGGGTATCCGGGACTAGCATTCTACGAGCAGTACTTC.

The chain joins TRBV28 to TRBJ1-4; weak D call: TRBD1 (5 bases). CDR1 and CDR2 (germline): MDHEN, SYDVKM. V lost 3 bases to trimming and J lost 8 bases, with 13 bases between them. The CDR3 has 14 amino acids. In nucleotides, the CDR3 is TGTGCCAGCAGTTTGGCCAGGGTGAACGAAAAACTGTTTTTT. This codes for CASSLARVNEKLFF.

The V and J genes are TRBV6-5 and TRBJ1-3; the D is unclear. This CDR3 is built from 15 residues. Trimming removed 2 bases from V and 0 bases from J, with 8 bases in between. Germline V gene sequence: CDR1 MNHEY, CDR2 SVGAGI. The DNA for the CDR3 is TGTGCCAGCAGTTACGGAGGGTTCTCTGGAAACACCATATATTTT. Translation gives CASSYGGFSGNTIYF.

This clone was seen once. This chain uses TRBV11-3 with TRBJ1-1; 7 bases are shared with TRBD1. The CDR3 covers 14 residues. Trimming took 4 bases from V and 5 from J; bases not matched to a gene: 7. CDR1 is SGHNT, CDR2 YENEEA, per germline. The CDR3: CASSSEQGWTEAFF. The CDR3 DNA follows: TGTGCCAGCAGCTCAGAACAGGGGTGGACTGAAGCTTTCTTT.

J is TRBJ2-7 and V is TRBV10-1; 7 bases match TRBD2. Losses at the gene ends were 4 bases for V and 2 bases for J; bases not matched to a gene: 5. The CDR3 consists of 14 residues. Per the germline V gene, CDR1 is WNHNN and CDR2 is SYGVQD (reference sequence). CDR3 loop: CASSGGAGAYEQYF. The CDR3 DNA follows: TGCGCCAGCAGTGGCGGGGCGGGAGCCTACGAGCAGTACTTC.

The rearrangement links TRBV2 to TRBJ1-3; D gene ambiguous. From germline, CDR1 is SNHLY and CDR2 FYNNEI. The CDR3 is made up of 13 amino acids. The V gene lost 7 bases and the J gene lost 14 bases, with 21 bases spanning the gap. In DNA, the CDR3 is TGTGCCAGCAAGAGGGTATTGGCGGACCGATTATATTTT. Residues: CASKRVLADRLYF.

The chain is built from TRBV27 and TRBJ2-2, with TRBD2 as a possible D gene (6 bases). The V end lost 3 bases, the J end lost 6 bases, and 14 bases lay between the germline ends. The CDR3 is 15 amino acids. Germline V gene lookup returns CDR1 MNHEY and CDR2 SMNVEV (reference sequence). CDR3 nucleotide sequence: TGTGCCAGCAGTTTGCAACCGGGACTCCCCGGGGAGCTGTTTTTT. Protein product: CASSLQPGLPGELFF.